Each of the 19 T cell receptor beta chains below was sequenced from the same sample in a study of cytomegalovirus exposure and HLA in healthy donors. This PCR relied on a set of 60 Vbeta primers and 13 Jbeta primers. The assay was immunoSEQ multiplex PCR, and TCRdb's table has in-frame clones only and misses some. This repertoire shows some 120,000 clones, roughly 70% found once; its top ten account for about 2.8%. The source material was PBMCs. Every receptor here comes from a woman between 40 and 50 years old in good health and CMV-seropositive.

The chain carries TRBV5-1 and TRBJ2-1, with 7 bases identical to TRBD1. CDR1 is SGHRS, CDR2 YFSETQ, per germline. V shed 4 bases, J shed 0 bases, and the junction held 10 bases outside the gene matches. CDR3 length: 17 amino acids. The CDR3 protein is CASSLSQGSNSYNEQFF. DNA for the CDR3: TGCGCCAGCAGCCTTTCACAGGGGAGCAACTCCTACAATGAGCAGTTCTTC.

This rearrangement joins TRBV5-4 to TRBJ2-7; 11 bases align to TRBD1. The V and J ends lost 4 bases and 3 bases, in that order; junction bases with no gene match: 9. The germline V gene has CDR1 SGHNT and CDR2 YYREEE (reference sequence). The CDR3 extends over 16 amino acids. CDR3 sequence reads: CASSPLGDRGSYEQYF. The CDR3 coding sequence is TGTGCCAGCAGCCCACTGGGGGACAGGGGGAGCTACGAGCAGTACTTC.

The chain employs TRBV15 and TRBJ2-1; 8 nucleotides line up with TRBD1. The germline V gene has CDR1 LNHNV and CDR2 YYDKDF (reference sequence). The J segment lost 5 bases and the V segment lost 8 bases, leaving 8 bases of the junction unmatched. The CDR3 contains 14 residues. Here the CDR3 reads CATGAGQDNNEQFF. The CDR3 coding sequence is TGTGCCACCGGGGCGGGACAGGATAACAATGAGCAGTTCTTC. The full variable domain, in which reference TRBV15 and TRBJ2-1 provide the parts outside the CDR3, is DAMVIQNPRYQVTQFGKPVTLSCSQTLNHNVMYWYQQKSSQAPKLLFHYYDKDFNNEADTPDNFQSRRPNTSFCFLDIRSPGLGDTAMYLCATGAGQDNNEQFFGPGTRLTVL.

V and J are TRBV5-5 and TRBJ1-1; D may be TRBD1 (5 bases). The germline V gene has CDR1 SGHKS and CDR2 YYEKEE (reference sequence). V lost 1 base to trimming and J lost 5 bases, with 12 bases between them. CDR3 size: 14 residues. The CDR3 nucleotides are TGTGCCAGCAGCTTGCTGACAGTATCAACTGAAGCTTTCTTT. Amino acid sequence: CASSLLTVSTEAFF.

The genes are TRBV9 and TRBJ2-2, with D maybe TRBD1 (5 bases). There are 14 residues in the CDR3. Germline loops: CDR1 SGDLS, CDR2 YYNGEE. The ends were cut back, 2 bases at V and 5 bases at J, with 10 bases in the middle. DNA of the CDR3: TGTGCCAGCAGCGTCCAGGGTACTACCGGGGAGCTGTTTTTT. This translates into CASSVQGTTGELFF.

A single count supports this clone. The chain joins TRBV30 to TRBJ1-2; D call uncertain. Germline V CDR1 and CDR2: GTSNPN, SVGIG (reference sequence). This CDR3 is 13 amino acids long. V dropped 3 bases and J dropped 8 bases, with 16 bases sitting between them. The CDR3 nucleotides are TGTGCCTGGAGGTATAAGGTCCCAGGAGGCTACACCTTC. Amino acid sequence: CAWRYKVPGGYTF.

The gene calls are TRBV4-3 and TRBJ2-7; 7 bases are shared with TRBD1. After removal of 2 bases from V and 0 bases from J, the junction contained 1 base not matched to a gene. CDR3 length equals 14 residues. Germline CDR1 reads LGHNA; CDR2 reads YSLEER. CDR3 sequence: CASSQRDSSYEQYF. The CDR3 bases are TGCGCCAGCAGCCAACGGGACAGCTCCTACGAGCAGTACTTC.

The V call is TRBV2, the J call TRBJ2-1; D gene unclear. V lost 4 bases, J lost 9 bases, and 7 bases lay in between. CDR1 is SNHLY, CDR2 FYNNEI, per germline. The CDR3 has 11 residues. In nucleotides, the CDR3 is TGTGCCAGCAGTGGCGGAACTGAGCAGTTCTTC. Translated, it gives CASSGGTEQFF.

The J gene is TRBJ2-7, the V gene TRBV5-1, with 14 bases fitting TRBD2. CDR3 length equals 17 residues. Germline values: CDR1 SGHRS, CDR2 YFSETQ. V shed 5 bases, J shed 2 bases, and the junction held 9 bases outside the gene matches. This CDR3 reads CASRPGTSGSIPYEQYF. In DNA, the CDR3 is TGCGCCAGCAGACCCGGGACTAGCGGGAGCATCCCCTACGAGCAGTACTTC.

The CDR3 sequence is CATSTIRGVLETQYF. CDR3 DNA sequence: TGTGCCACCAGCACGATCCGGGGGGTATTGGAGACCCAGTACTTC. V is TRBV15 and J is TRBJ2-5; 7 nucleotides agree with TRBD2. Unmatched junction bases numbered 10, after V lost 4 bases and J lost 5 bases. Germline V gives CDR1 LNHNV, CDR2 YYDKDF (reference sequence). The CDR3 totals 15 residues.

The rearrangement links TRBV5-1 to TRBJ2-3; D not resolved. V lost 2 bases to trimming and J lost 9 bases, with 13 bases between them. This CDR3 comprises 13 residues. Germline CDR1 and CDR2: SGHRS and YFSETQ. The CDR3 coding sequence is TGCGCCAGCAGCTTTGAGGCCCCGCAGACGCAGTATTTT. Encoded protein: CASSFEAPQTQYF.

This rearrangement joins TRBV7-9 to TRBJ2-2, with TRBD1 identical over 9 bases. The CDR3 loop spans 15 amino acids. Germline CDR1 and CDR2: SEHNR and FQNEAQ (reference sequence). With 5 bases clipped from V and 5 bases from J, the junction kept 6 bases outside the gene matches. The CDR3 region has the DNA TGTGCCAGCAGCCCAACAGGGGGCGGAACCGGGGAGCTGTTTTTT. Protein product: CASSPTGGGTGELFF. Drawing the rest from reference TRBV7-9 and TRBJ2-2, the complete variable domain is DTGVSQNPRHKITKRGQNVTFRCDPISEHNRLYWYRQTLGQGPEFLTYFQNEAQLEKSRLLSDRFSAERPKGSFSTLEIQRTEQGDSAMYLCASSPTGGGTGELFFGEGSRLTVL.

The table lists this clone with a few counts. The chain carries TRBV7-3 and TRBJ2-7, with D possibly being TRBD2 (6 bases). From germline, CDR1 is SGHTA and CDR2 FQGTGA. Trimming took off 2 bases at V and 6 bases at J, with 14 bases between the two ends. This CDR3 contains 14 residues. The DNA of the CDR3 is TGTGCCAGCAGCTTAGGCGGCGACGGGAGCGAGCAGTACTTC. This translates into CASSLGGDGSEQYF.

This chain joins TRBV30 and TRBJ2-4; 7 bases align to TRBD1. V gave up 0 bases and J gave up 5 bases; unmatched junction bases: 7. CDR3 size: 15 residues. Germline lookup yields CDR1 GTSNPN and CDR2 SVGIG (reference sequence). Here the CDR3 DNA reads TGTGCCTGGAGTGTAGATGCAGGGGGAGAAAACATTCAGTACTTC. As protein: CAWSVDAGGENIQYF.

This clone came up a few times. The chain combines TRBV29-1 with TRBJ1-1; 7 bases are shared with TRBD1. The CDR3 consists of 14 residues. The germline V gene encodes CDR1 SQVTM and CDR2 ANQGSEA. V lost 7 bases and J lost 5; bases outside the gene matches: 13. The CDR3: CSAASGGWGTEAFF. The DNA for the CDR3 is TGCAGCGCGGCGTCAGGGGGATGGGGGACTGAAGCTTTCTTT.

The V call is TRBV5-1, the J call TRBJ2-5, with 9 bases aligning to TRBD1. The CDR3 covers 15 residues. V lost 3 bases, J lost 5 bases, and 8 bases stayed unmatched. The V gene's germline CDR1 is SGHRS and CDR2 YFSETQ. The CDR3 sequence is CASSSTGGSGETQYF. The CDR3 DNA follows: TGCGCCAGCAGCTCTACAGGGGGCTCGGGTGAGACCCAGTACTTC.

This rearrangement joins TRBV28 to TRBJ2-1, with 11 bases lining up with TRBD2. The junction had 25 bases not matched to a gene; V was cut back by 1 base and J by 5 bases. The CDR3 is 23 amino acids. Germline CDR1 and CDR2: MDHEN and SYDVKM. The CDR3 DNA follows: TGTGCCAGCAGTTTATTGCCTGGGTATGACAAGGGACTAGCGGTAACTTTTGACAATGAGCAGTTCTTC. It translates to CASSLLPGYDKGLAVTFDNEQFF.

The genes are TRBV27 and TRBJ2-7, with 9 bases matching TRBD2. Trimming removed 6 bases from V and 0 bases from J; junction bases left unmatched: 12. The CDR3 covers 17 residues. CDR1 and CDR2 from the germline V gene are MNHEY and SMNVEV (reference sequence). The CDR3 reads CASSQDRLAGFSYEQYF. The CDR3 DNA follows: TGTGCCAGCAGCCAAGACCGGCTAGCGGGATTCTCCTACGAGCAGTACTTC.

J is TRBJ1-2 and V is TRBV19; D is unclear. CDR3 length equals 11 residues. V was cut by 6 bases and J by 0 bases, with 2 bases left in between. The germline CDR1 and CDR2 sequences are LNHDA and SQIVND (reference sequence). Here the CDR3 reads CASSTNYGYTF. CDR3 nucleotides: TGTGCCAGTAGCACTAACTATGGCTACACCTTC.